The rows below give T cell receptor beta chains drawn from one sample of a study of cytomegalovirus exposure and HLA in healthy donors. The repertoire was sequenced with immunoSEQ multiplex PCR; TCRdb's copy has only in-frame clones and lacks some. There are 90,000 to 120,000 clones in the sample; roughly 84% occur only once, and 0.9% to 1.5% lies in the top ten. Sequencing was carried out using PBMCs. Receptor source: a woman aged 18-35 years in good health and CMV-seronegative. Both conserved end residues are part of each CDR3. A D gene is named only where the DNA matches it firmly. Clone sizes are given selectively: once, few, many, or a class where the clone is expanded.

clone size | J gene | V gene | D gene | CDR3 DNA | CDR3 protein
. | TRBJ2-1 | TRBV29-1 | . | TGCAGCGTTGACCGTTACAATGAGCAGTTCTTC | CSVDRYNEQFF
once | TRBJ1-1 | TRBV11-2 | . | TGTGCCAGCAGCTTAGAGAGAGGGCCTGAAGCTTTCTTT | CASSLERGPEAFF
. | TRBJ2-5 | TRBV6-5 | TRBD1 | TGTGCCAGCAGTTACCGCCGGGACAGCCAAGAGACCCAGTACTTC | CASSYRRDSQETQYF
. | TRBJ2-1 | TRBV7-9 | TRBD2 | TGTGCCAGCAGCTTAGCTCCCTGGACTAGCGGGAGGGTAAATGAGCAGTTCTTC | CASSLAPWTSGRVNEQFF
few | TRBJ1-5 | TRBV28 | TRBD1 | TGTGCCAGCCTTACAGGGGATCAGCCCCAGCATTTT | CASLTGDQPQHF
. | TRBJ2-5 | TRBV7-9 | . | TGTGCCAGCAGCTTAGGGACAGGGAGGGAAGAGACCCAGTACTTC | CASSLGTGREETQYF
. | TRBJ2-7 | TRBV6-6 | . | TGTGCCAGCAGTGGAGCCGCGACAGGCTCCTACGAGCAGTACTTC | CASSGAATGSYEQYF
. | TRBJ2-7 | TRBV6-6 | . | TGTGCCAGCAGTAAGATCTACGAGCAGTACTTC | CASSKIYEQYF
. | TRBJ1-2 | TRBV7-9 | TRBD1 | TGTGCCAGCAGCCAGCAGGGGGCGAGCTATGGCTACACCTTC | CASSQQGASYGYTF
. | TRBJ2-7 | TRBV6-5 | TRBD2 | TGTGCCAGCAGTCCAGGACTAGACAGTTACGAGCAGTACTTC | CASSPGLDSYEQYF
. | TRBJ2-7 | TRBV4-3 | . | TGCGCCAGCAGCCAAAGTCGGGAACGCCCGTTCTACGAGCAGTACTTC | CASSQSRERPFYEQYF
. | TRBJ1-4 | TRBV6-1 | . | TGTGCCAGCAGTGCAGGGGACGTGGCCATTCCTACTAATGAAAAACTGTTTTTT | CASSAGDVAIPTNEKLFF
. | TRBJ1-1 | TRBV18 | . | TGTGCCAGCTCACCCCTGGGCGCGAACACTGAAGCTTTCTTT | CASSPLGANTEAFF
. | TRBJ2-5 | TRBV5-1 | . | TGCGCCAGCAGCTTGTTGGGGGCCAGTAAGACCCAGTACTTC | CASSLLGASKTQYF
. | TRBJ2-2 | TRBV2 | . | TGTGCCAGCAGTGATACAGCCAGCGGGGAGCTGTTTTTT | CASSDTASGELFF
. | TRBJ2-7 | TRBV5-6 | TRBD1 | TGTGCCAGCAGCTTTCCCCAGGGGGCCTCCGAGCAGTACTTC | CASSFPQGASEQYF
. | TRBJ1-2 | TRBV11-1 | . | TGTGCCAGCAGCCCGCACGGGATTCTGTTC | CASSPHGILF
. | TRBJ2-7 | TRBV19 | TRBD2 | TGTGCCAGTAGTGTCGTAGCGGGAGAACCTTACGAGCAGTACTTC | CASSVVAGEPYEQYF
few | TRBJ1-1 | TRBV6-1 | . | TGTGCCAGCAGTTTTTCCAGACAGGCGAACACTGAAGCTTTCTTT | CASSFSRQANTEAFF
. | TRBJ2-7 | TRBV7-2 | TRBD2 | TGTGCCAGCAGCTTAGAAGCGGGGTGGTACGAGCAGTACTTC | CASSLEAGWYEQYF
. | TRBJ1-4 | TRBV30 | . | TGTGCCTGGAGTGTCATTGCAACTAATGAAAAACTGTTTTTT | CAWSVIATNEKLFF
. | TRBJ2-7 | TRBV5-1 | TRBD1 | TGCGCCAGCAGCCCGATGGGCAGGGGGACCCAAAATACCTCCTACGAGCAGTACTTC | CASSPMGRGTQNTSYEQYF
once | TRBJ1-4 | TRBV7-6 | . | TGTGCCAGCAGCCTCGACCCGACGGCGGCGGATGAAAAACTGTTTTTT | CASSLDPTAADEKLFF
. | TRBJ2-7 | TRBV28 | TRBD1 | TGTGCCAGCAGCCGACTCAGACAGGGGGCTTACGAGCAGTACTTC | CASSRLRQGAYEQYF
. | TRBJ2-7 | TRBV2 | . | TGTGCCAGCAGTGGCCAAGAACAGCTCTTCTCCTACGAGCAGTACTTC | CASSGQEQLFSYEQYF
. | TRBJ1-4 | TRBV5-5 | TRBD1 | TGTGCCAGCAGCTCAGGGGGCGCGAGGGAAAAACTGTTTTTT | CASSSGGAREKLFF
. | TRBJ2-2 | TRBV10-2 | . | TGCGCCAGCAGTGAGTCGCGTTTCACCGGGGAGCTGTTTTTT | CASSESRFTGELFF
. | TRBJ1-2 | TRBV29-1 | . | TGCAGCGTTGAAGCGGACAGAAGAAGCTATGGCTACACCTTC | CSVEADRRSYGYTF
. | TRBJ2-1 | TRBV5-6 | . | TGTGCCAGCAGCTATCGGGACATGCAGTTCTTC | CASSYRDMQFF
. | TRBJ2-3 | TRBV28 | TRBD2 | TGTGCCAGCAGACCCCATGCGGGGGGAAATACGCAGTATTTT | CASRPHAGGNTQYF
. | TRBJ2-1 | TRBV7-9 | TRBD2 | TGTGCCAGCAGCTTAGCTAGCGGGGCATACAATGAGCAGTTCTTC | CASSLASGAYNEQFF
. | TRBJ2-1 | TRBV7-9 | TRBD2 | TGTTCCTCAGGTGGGGCTAGCGGGAGTTCCTCCTACAATGAGCAGTTCTTC | CSSGGASGSSSYNEQFF
. | TRBJ2-7 | TRBV7-6 | TRBD2 | TGTGCCAGCAGCACGTCCGGGACTAGCGGATCCCGAGAGCAGTACTTC | CASSTSGTSGSREQYF
. | TRBJ2-7 | TRBV7-8 | . | TGTGCCAGCAGCTCGAGACGGGGCGGGGGCCCCTACGAGCAGTACTTC | CASSSRRGGGPYEQYF
. | TRBJ1-1 | TRBV7-9 | TRBD1 | TGTGCCAGCAGCTGGGTACCGGGACAGGGGAGAACTGAAGCTTTCTTT | CASSWVPGQGRTEAFF
. | TRBJ2-2 | TRBV5-4 | . | TGTGCCAGCGCGACTAGGGGGGAGCTGTTTTTT | CASATRGELFF
. | TRBJ2-1 | TRBV30 | . | TGTGCCTGGGGGCTAGCGCGGGATGAGCAGTTCTTC | CAWGLARDEQFF
once | TRBJ1-6 | TRBV7-3 | . | TGTGCCAGCAGCTCACAGGGAACTAATTCACCCCTCCACTTT | CASSSQGTNSPLHF
. | TRBJ2-2 | TRBV27 | TRBD2 | TGTGCCAGCAGCCGAGGACTAGCGGGGGGATACACCGGGGAGCTGTTTTTT | CASSRGLAGGYTGELFF
. | TRBJ2-5 | TRBV28 | . | TGTGCCAGCAGTTTACAGGCGTACCAAGAGACCCAGTACTTC | CASSLQAYQETQYF
few | TRBJ2-1 | TRBV7-3 | TRBD2 | TGTGCCAGCAGCTTAATGGGGCTAGCGGGAGGGGGTGAGCAGTTCTTC | CASSLMGLAGGGEQFF
. | TRBJ2-7 | TRBV7-2 | TRBD2 | TGTGCCAGCAGCTTAGTTGTTACTAGCGGGGGGTCCTACGAGCAGTACTTC | CASSLVVTSGGSYEQYF
. | TRBJ1-2 | TRBV19 | . | TGTGCCAGTACCGGGACTGATGGAAGGAACTATGGCTACACCTTC | CASTGTDGRNYGYTF
. | TRBJ1-1 | TRBV29-1 | TRBD1 | TGCAGCGTTGATTTCCGGGACAGGGGAAGCACTGAAGCTTTCTTT | CSVDFRDRGSTEAFF
few | TRBJ2-3 | TRBV27 | TRBD2 | TGTGCCAGCGGAGATGGACTAGCGGAGTATTTT | CASGDGLAEYF
once | TRBJ2-5 | TRBV28 | TRBD1 | TGTGCCAGCAGTTTACTTCCAGGACAGGGGTACGGAGAGACCCAGTACTTC | CASSLLPGQGYGETQYF
. | TRBJ2-1 | TRBV7-6 | . | TGTGCCAGCAGCTCCTCCCCTCGGAATGAGCAGTTCTTC | CASSSSPRNEQFF
. | TRBJ2-7 | TRBV7-9 | TRBD1 | TGTTCCAGCACCACAGGACAGGGCCACGAGCAGTACTTC | CSSTTGQGHEQYF
once | TRBJ2-5 | TRBV28 | TRBD1 | TGTGCCAGCACCTCGGGACAGGGGTTGCAGTACTTC | CASTSGQGLQYF
few | TRBJ2-3 | TRBV5-6 | TRBD2 | TGTGCCAGCAGCGGCGTGACTAGCGGGGGGGCCTGGTCAGATACGCAGTATTTT | CASSGVTSGGAWSDTQYF
. | TRBJ1-2 | TRBV6-5 | . | TGTGCCAGCAAACCGGTACTAACTAACTATGGCTACACCTTC | CASKPVLTNYGYTF
. | TRBJ2-2 | TRBV7-2 | . | TGTGCCAGCACACTAAGTCTGTCCGGGGAGCTGTTTTTT | CASTLSLSGELFF
. | TRBJ2-2 | TRBV7-9 | . | TGTGCCAGCAGCCCAGAGGTATACGGGGAGCTGTTTTTT | CASSPEVYGELFF
once | TRBJ1-2 | TRBV19 | TRBD1 | TGTGCCAGTAGTATGGCGAGGGACAGGGACTATGGCTACACCTTC | CASSMARDRDYGYTF
few | TRBJ2-7 | TRBV5-1 | TRBD2 | TGCGCCAGCAGCTGGCCCGCGGGAGGCCCGGGTCCCTACGAGCAGTACTTC | CASSWPAGGPGPYEQYF
. | TRBJ1-5 | TRBV6-5 | TRBD1 | TGTGCCAGCAGTTACAGGGACAGCAATCAGCCCCGGCATTTT | CASSYRDSNQPRHF
. | TRBJ2-7 | TRBV7-2 | . | TGTGCCAGCAGCCGAGATTCGACTGATAGCTACGAGCAGTACTTC | CASSRDSTDSYEQYF
. | TRBJ2-2 | TRBV7-6 | . | TGTGCCAGCAGCTTAGAGCTAGCCGGGGAGCTGTTTTTT | CASSLELAGELFF